This entry lists 30 T cell receptor beta chains sequenced from one sample in a study of cytomegalovirus exposure and HLA in healthy donors. The PCR contained 60 Vbeta and 13 Jbeta primers. Method: immunoSEQ multiplex PCR; TCRdb's copy keeps in-frame clones and lacks some. This sample's table reports 35,000 to 50,000 clones. Sequenced: PBMCs. These receptor sequences come from a male donor in good health and CMV-seronegative.

This chain links TRBV19 with TRBJ2-2; a possible D gene is TRBD1 (6 bases). Trimming shortened V by 8 bases and J by 6 bases, and 19 bases separated the two germline ends. This CDR3 spans 15 amino acids. The germline V gene has CDR1 LNHDA and CDR2 SQIVND (reference sequence). The CDR3 DNA reads TGTGCCAGTCTACCCAATAGGGGGTTTCCCGGGGAGCTGTTTTTT. Translating it yields CASLPNRGFPGELFF.

The chain recombines TRBV5-1 with TRBJ1-2; D is ambiguous. The CDR3 sequence is 14 residues long. The V gene's germline CDR1 is SGHRS and CDR2 YFSETQ. Trimming cost V 6 bases and J 6 bases, with 18 bases left between them. CDR3 sequence reads: CASKVADPADGYTF. DNA of the CDR3: TGCGCCAGCAAGGTGGCAGATCCCGCGGATGGCTACACCTTC.

J is TRBJ1-1 and V is TRBV5-6; no definite D call. CDR1 and CDR2 (germline): SGHDT, YYEEEE. The CDR3 is made up of 13 amino acids. V gave up 0 bases and J gave up 10 bases, with 13 bases separating them. In nucleotides, the CDR3 is TGTGCCAGCAGCTTGGTCGGGGTTGAAGGAGCTTTCTTT. This translates into CASSLVGVEGAFF.

V is TRBV7-2 and J is TRBJ2-1, with 8 positions matching TRBD2. The CDR3 extends over 17 amino acids. V lost 5 bases, J lost 2 bases, and 11 bases stayed unmatched. Germline assignment: CDR1 SGHTA and CDR2 FQGNSA. CDR3 DNA sequence: TGTGCCAGCAGCCCCCGTCTGTTAGCGGGACCCTACAATGAGCAGTTCTTC. It specifies CASSPRLLAGPYNEQFF.

The V and J genes are TRBV7-8 and TRBJ2-7; unclear D gene. CDR3 size: 15 residues. V lost 1 base to trimming and J lost 3 bases, with 13 bases between them. CDR1 is SGHVS, CDR2 FQNEAQ, per germline. CDR3 sequence (DNA): TGTGCCAGCAGCTTAGGGAGACGGCTCCACTACGAGCAGTACTTC. Encoded protein: CASSLGRRLHYEQYF.

V usage is TRBV18 and J usage is TRBJ2-5; D perhaps matches TRBD1 (6 bases). Trimming pared 6 bases from V and 0 bases from J, leaving 8 bases between. The CDR3 has 13 residues. Germline assignment: CDR1 KGHSH and CDR2 LQKENI. For the CDR3, the DNA is TGTGCCAGCTCTACAGGGTACCAAGAGACCCAGTACTTC. Amino acids: CASSTGYQETQYF.

The CDR3 nucleotides are TGTGCCAGCAGCCTGGGACAGAACACTGAAGCTTTCTTT. Protein: CASSLGQNTEAFF. The chain has TRBV9 and TRBJ1-1, with D possibly being TRBD1 (6 bases). The CDR3 extends over 13 amino acids. Germline values: CDR1 SGDLS, CDR2 YYNGEE. V was shortened by 4 bases and J by 1 base, with 8 bases between the two germline ends. The whole variable domain, filled in from reference TRBV9 and TRBJ1-1, reads DSGVTQTPKHLITATGQRVTLRCSPRSGDLSVYWYQQSLDQGLQFLIQYYNGEERAKGNILERFSAQQFPDLHSELNLSSLELGDSALYFCASSLGQNTEAFFGQGTRLTVV.

The CDR3 sequence: CASSPGTSGGKNIQYF. DNA of the CDR3: TGTGCCAGTAGCCCAGGGACTAGCGGGGGGAAAAACATTCAGTACTTC. This rearrangement joins TRBV19 to TRBJ2-4; 15 positions match TRBD2. V lost 6 bases, J lost 4 bases, and 4 bases stayed unmatched. There are 16 residues in the CDR3. Germline values: CDR1 LNHDA, CDR2 SQIVND (reference sequence).

The rearrangement joins TRBV7-2 to TRBJ2-1; 8 bases line up with TRBD2. This CDR3 comprises 16 residues. Germline trimming cut 4 bases from V and 9 bases from J; bases unmatched to any gene: 14. CDR1 is SGHTA, CDR2 FQGNSA, per germline. The CDR3 nucleotides read TGTGCCAGCAGCTACCGTCGCGGTAGCGGGGCAGCTGAGCAGTTCTTC. This codes for CASSYRRGSGAAEQFF.

The J gene is TRBJ1-2, the V gene TRBV7-9; D might be TRBD1 (5 bases). The germline V gene has CDR1 SEHNR and CDR2 FQNEAQ (reference sequence). The V gene lost 5 bases and the J gene lost 5 bases, with 18 bases spanning the gap. The CDR3 length is 15 residues. CDR3 DNA: TGTGCCAGCAGCCCTAGCGGGGGAGGCCCATATGGCTACACCTTC. It is translated as CASSPSGGGPYGYTF.

The chain employs TRBV11-2 and TRBJ2-3; no clear D gene. The germline CDR1 and CDR2 sequences are SGHAT and FQNNGV. CDR3 length equals 13 residues. Trimming took 0 bases from V and 4 from J, leaving 5 bases between them. This CDR3 reads CASSLDSPDTQYF. CDR3 in DNA: TGTGCCAGCAGCTTAGATAGCCCAGATACGCAGTATTTT.

The J gene is TRBJ2-1, the V gene TRBV7-9; 8 bases agree with TRBD1. This CDR3 is built from 17 residues. Germline CDR1 is SEHNR and CDR2 is FQNEAQ (reference sequence). V dropped 5 bases and J dropped 5; count of bases not matched to a gene: 14. CDR3 protein: CASSKNPPGQANNEQFF. CDR3 in DNA: TGTGCCAGCAGCAAAAACCCCCCGGGACAGGCAAACAATGAGCAGTTCTTC. Based on the CDR3 plus reference TRBV7-9 and TRBJ2-1, the full variable domain is DTGVSQNPRHKITKRGQNVTFRCDPISEHNRLYWYRQTLGQGPEFLTYFQNEAQLEKSRLLSDRFSAERPKGSFSTLEIQRTEQGDSAMYLCASSKNPPGQANNEQFFGPGTRLTVL.

The chain recombines TRBV2 with TRBJ1-1; D possibly corresponds to TRBD1 (5 bases). V lost 6 bases and J lost 1, with 9 bases in between. There are 13 residues in the CDR3. Germline V gene sequence: CDR1 SNHLY, CDR2 FYNNEI. DNA of the CDR3: TGTGCCAGCAGAGGGGAAGCGAACACTGAAGCTTTCTTT. Its translation is CASRGEANTEAFF.

This sequence joins TRBV30 and TRBJ2-7, with 7 bases lining up with TRBD1. CDR3 length equals 12 residues. Looked up from germline, CDR1 is GTSNPN and CDR2 is SVGIG (reference sequence). Trimming cost V 3 bases and J 1 base; bases outside gene matches: 0. For the CDR3, the DNA is TGTGCCTGGAGGGGACAGTCCTACGAGCAGTACTTC. Translation: CAWRGQSYEQYF.

V usage is TRBV6-5 and J usage is TRBJ1-2, with 8 bases identical to TRBD1. After removal of 2 bases from V and 8 bases from J, the junction contained 7 bases not matched to a gene. Germline assignment: CDR1 MNHEY and CDR2 SVGAGI. The CDR3 runs to 14 residues. The chain's CDR3 is CASSYGGQGAGYTF. Written as DNA, the CDR3 is TGTGCCAGCAGTTACGGAGGACAGGGAGCCGGCTACACCTTC.

The V and J genes are TRBV6-6 and TRBJ2-5; D gene unclear. Germline V gene lookup returns CDR1 MNHNY and CDR2 SVGAGI (reference sequence). This CDR3 is built from 14 residues. The V gene lost 3 bases and the J gene lost 0 bases, with 8 bases spanning the gap. The CDR3 DNA reads TGTGCCAGCAGTTATCTCAGGAACCAAGAGACCCAGTACTTC. This gives the protein CASSYLRNQETQYF.

This chain uses TRBV4-3 with TRBJ1-4; D remains unclear. The length of the CDR3 is 14 residues. V was pared by 1 base and J by 11 bases, with 14 bases between. Germline CDR1 reads LGHNA; CDR2 reads YSLEER. The CDR3 spells CASSQARRFEKLFF. The CDR3 nucleotides are TGCGCCAGCAGCCAAGCCCGCAGGTTCGAGAAACTGTTTTTT.

The V call is TRBV7-8, the J call TRBJ2-1; the match to TRBD2 covers 10 bases. CDR1 is SGHVS and CDR2 is FQNEAQ in the germline V gene. V dropped 2 bases and J dropped 6; count of bases not matched to a gene: 7. The CDR3 sequence is 16 residues long. The CDR3 sequence is CASSLSPSGSPNEQFF. CDR3 DNA: TGTGCCAGCAGCTTATCTCCTAGCGGGAGCCCCAATGAGCAGTTCTTC. The entire variable domain, with the rest obtained from reference TRBV7-8 and TRBJ2-1, is as follows: GAGVSQSPRYKVAKRGQDVALRCDPISGHVSLFWYQQALGQGPEFLTYFQNEAQLDKSGLPSDRFFAERPEGSVSTLKIQRTQQEDSAVYLCASSLSPSGSPNEQFFGPGTRLTVL.

The rearrangement uses TRBV18 and TRBJ2-2; no definite D call. Trimming removed 1 base at V and 2 bases at J, with 11 bases between. Germline V CDR1 and CDR2: KGHSH, LQKENI. CDR3 length: 16 residues. The CDR3 sequence is CASSPRHAPNTGELFF. The CDR3 DNA follows: TGTGCCAGCTCACCACGGCACGCTCCTAACACCGGGGAGCTGTTTTTT. Full variable domain (remainder filled in from reference TRBV18 and TRBJ2-2): NAGVMQNPRHLVRRRGQEARLRCSPMKGHSHVYWYRQLPEEGLKFMVYLQKENIIDESGMPKERFSAEFPKEGPSILRIQQVVRGDSAAYFCASSPRHAPNTGELFFGEGSRLTVL.

This rearrangement joins TRBV28 to TRBJ1-3; D ambiguous. Germline V CDR1 and CDR2: MDHEN, SYDVKM. This CDR3 is built from 13 residues. Trimming removed 5 bases at V and 7 bases at J, with 12 bases between. The CDR3 spells CASSVNRENTIYF. CDR3 bases: TGTGCCAGCAGTGTAAACAGAGAGAACACCATATATTTT.

The genes are TRBV5-5 and TRBJ1-2; D is unresolved. The CDR3 covers 14 residues. Germline CDR1 reads SGHKS; CDR2 reads YYEKEE (reference sequence). The V end was cut by 3 bases, the J end by 1 base, with 10 bases between. CDR3 in DNA: TGTGCCAGCAGCTGGTCAGATGTTAACTATGGCTACACCTTC. Amino acids: CASSWSDVNYGYTF.

V usage is TRBV5-4 and J usage is TRBJ2-5; tentative D call: TRBD2 (6 bases). Trimming shortened V by 0 bases and J by 2 bases, and 14 bases separated the two germline ends. Germline CDR1 reads SGHNT; CDR2 reads YYREEE (reference sequence). This CDR3 has 16 amino acids. In DNA, the CDR3 is TGTGCCAGCAGCTTGGCCATTAGCGGAGGGCAAGAGACCCAGTACTTC. It is translated as CASSLAISGGQETQYF.

This chain's CDR3 is CAWSVTAGKTPLHF. CDR3 nucleotides: TGTGCCTGGAGTGTAACTGCAGGGAAGACACCCCTCCACTTT. This rearrangement joins TRBV30 to TRBJ1-6, with D perhaps matching TRBD1 (5 bases). CDR1 and CDR2 (germline): GTSNPN, SVGIG (reference sequence). V lost 0 bases and J lost 11, with 14 bases in between. CDR3 length: 14 residues.

The chain links TRBV6-6 to TRBJ2-5; a possible D gene is TRBD1 (5 bases). Per germline, CDR1 MNHNY and CDR2 SVGAGI (reference sequence). The CDR3 has 15 amino acids. Trimming cost V 2 bases and J 5 bases, with 15 bases left between them. In DNA, the CDR3 is TGTGCCAGCAGTTACGAAGGGGTCCCCGAGGAGACCCAGTACTTC. Residues: CASSYEGVPEETQYF.

The chain has TRBV11-2 and TRBJ1-3, with 7 bases fitting TRBD1. After removal of 1 base from V and 3 bases from J, the junction contained 15 bases not matched to a gene. Germline V gene sequence: CDR1 SGHAT, CDR2 FQNNGV. CDR3 length equals 19 residues. The CDR3 coding sequence is TGTGCCAGCAGCTTAGTAGGACGGAGAAGGGGGCTAAGTGGAAACACCATATATTTT. Its protein is CASSLVGRRRGLSGNTIYF. Looking up the rest from reference TRBV11-2 and TRBJ1-3 gives the full variable domain: EAGVAQSPRYKIIEKRQSVAFWCNPISGHATLYWYQQILGQGPKLLIQFQNNGVVDDSQLPKDRFSAERLKGVDSTLKIQPAKLEDSAVYLCASSLVGRRRGLSGNTIYFGEGSWLTVV.

The chain uses TRBV30 and TRBJ2-7; D is undetermined. Per germline, CDR1 GTSNPN and CDR2 SVGIG (reference sequence). This CDR3 is 11 amino acids long. Trimming took 0 bases from V and 5 from J, leaving 5 bases between them. The CDR3 DNA follows: TGTGCCTGGAGTGTAATAGACGAGCAGTACTTC. Translated: CAWSVIDEQYF. The variable domain in full, completed from reference TRBV30 and TRBJ2-7, reads SQTIHQWPATLVQPVGSPLSLECTVEGTSNPNLYWYRQAAGRGLQLLFYSVGIGQISSEVPQNLSASRPQDRQFILSSKKLLLSDSGFYLCAWSVIDEQYFGPGTRLTVT.

This chain links TRBV27 with TRBJ2-3; weak D call: TRBD2 (6 bases). From germline, CDR1 is MNHEY and CDR2 SMNVEV (reference sequence). Trimming removed 5 bases from V and 1 base from J, with 19 bases in between. CDR3 length: 17 residues. The CDR3 bases are TGTGCCAGCAGTGCCGACTTCGCGGGCGGGGGCACAGATACGCAGTATTTT. This translates into CASSADFAGGGTDTQYF.

The CDR3 DNA sequence: TGTGCCATCAAAGCTAGACAGGGGGATGGCGAGCAGTACTTC. It is translated as CAIKARQGDGEQYF. The chain couples TRBV10-3 to TRBJ2-7; 9 nucleotides line up with TRBD1. The CDR3 has 14 residues. After removal of 7 bases from V and 6 bases from J, the junction contained 10 bases not matched to a gene. Germline CDR1 and CDR2: ENHRY and SYGVKD.

CDR3 nucleotides: TGTGCCAGCAGAAGCATGGAGGCGGCCAATGAGCAGTTCTTC. It codes for CASRSMEAANEQFF. This chain connects TRBV2 to TRBJ2-1, with a weak D call TRBD2 (5 bases). Germline lookup yields CDR1 SNHLY and CDR2 FYNNEI. The CDR3 has 14 residues. Trimming cost V 6 bases and J 6 bases, with 15 bases left between them.

The chain is built from TRBV7-3 and TRBJ2-3; 11 positions match TRBD2. Germline CDR1 and CDR2: SGHTA and FQGTGA. This CDR3 spans 15 amino acids. The ends lost 4 bases at V and 3 bases at J; junction bases unmatched: 3. CDR3 residues: CASSSSGRITDTQYF. The CDR3 bases are TGTGCCAGCAGCTCTAGCGGGAGGATAACAGATACGCAGTATTTT.